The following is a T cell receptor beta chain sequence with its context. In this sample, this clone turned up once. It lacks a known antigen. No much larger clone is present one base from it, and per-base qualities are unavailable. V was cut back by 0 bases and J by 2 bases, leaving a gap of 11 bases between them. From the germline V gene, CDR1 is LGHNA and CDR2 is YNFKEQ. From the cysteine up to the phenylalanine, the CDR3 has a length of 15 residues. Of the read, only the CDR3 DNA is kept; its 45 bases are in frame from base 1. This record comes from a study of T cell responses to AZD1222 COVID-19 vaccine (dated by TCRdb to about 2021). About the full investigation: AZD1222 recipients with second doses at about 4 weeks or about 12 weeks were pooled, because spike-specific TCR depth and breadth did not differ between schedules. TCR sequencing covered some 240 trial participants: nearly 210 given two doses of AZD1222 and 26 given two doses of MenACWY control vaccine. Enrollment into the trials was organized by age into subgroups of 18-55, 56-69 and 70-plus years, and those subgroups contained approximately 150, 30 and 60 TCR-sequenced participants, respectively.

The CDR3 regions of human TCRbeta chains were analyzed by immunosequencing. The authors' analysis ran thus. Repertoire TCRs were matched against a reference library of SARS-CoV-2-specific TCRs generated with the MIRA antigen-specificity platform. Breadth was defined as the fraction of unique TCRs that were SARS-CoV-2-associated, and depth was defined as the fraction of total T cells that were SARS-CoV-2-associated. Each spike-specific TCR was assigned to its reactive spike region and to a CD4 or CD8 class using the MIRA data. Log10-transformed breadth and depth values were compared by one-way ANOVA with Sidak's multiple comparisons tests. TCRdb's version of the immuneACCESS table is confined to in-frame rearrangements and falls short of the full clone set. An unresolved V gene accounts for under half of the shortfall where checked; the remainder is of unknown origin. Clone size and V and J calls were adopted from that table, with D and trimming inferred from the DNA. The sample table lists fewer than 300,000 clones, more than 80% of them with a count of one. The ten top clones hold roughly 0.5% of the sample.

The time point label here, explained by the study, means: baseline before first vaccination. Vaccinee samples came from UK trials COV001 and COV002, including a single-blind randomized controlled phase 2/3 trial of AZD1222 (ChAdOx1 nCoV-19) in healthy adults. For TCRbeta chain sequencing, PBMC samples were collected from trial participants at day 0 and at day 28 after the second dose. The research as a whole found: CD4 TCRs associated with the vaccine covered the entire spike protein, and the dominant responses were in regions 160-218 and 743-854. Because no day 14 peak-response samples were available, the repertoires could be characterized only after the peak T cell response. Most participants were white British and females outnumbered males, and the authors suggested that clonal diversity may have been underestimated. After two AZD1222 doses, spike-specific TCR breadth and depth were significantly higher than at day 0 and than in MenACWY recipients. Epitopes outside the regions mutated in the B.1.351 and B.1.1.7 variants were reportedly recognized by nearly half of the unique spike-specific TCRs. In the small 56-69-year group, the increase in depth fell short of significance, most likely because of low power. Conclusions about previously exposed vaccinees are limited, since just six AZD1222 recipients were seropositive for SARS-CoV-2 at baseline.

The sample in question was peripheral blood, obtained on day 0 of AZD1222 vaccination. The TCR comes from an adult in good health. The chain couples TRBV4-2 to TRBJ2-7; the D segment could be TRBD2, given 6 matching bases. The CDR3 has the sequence CASSQDAGSAYEQYF. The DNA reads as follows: TGTGCCAGCAGCCAAGACGCGGGATCGGCCTACGAGCAGTACTTC.